A selection of T cell receptor beta chains follows, all from one sample in a study of response to subunit inactivated influenza vaccine. MiXCR, run by TCRdb on the RT-PCR reads, gives a single entry per CDR3 protein. The sample has under 200,000 distinct CDR3 sequences, roughly a tenth seen once; the top ten hold roughly 36%. The source material was CD8+ T cells sorted from PBMCs, sampled about 23 months after vaccination. The source of these receptors is a man aged 50 to 69 who received an inactivated influenza vaccine. The CDR3 runs from the conserved cysteine through the conserved F or W. The order of the fields is V gene, D gene, J gene, clone size, CDR3 protein, CDR3 DNA. The D gene is left open where the match is weak. A clone size is listed for some rows: how often the clone was seen (once, few, many), or a class if it is expanded.

V: TRBV12-3/TRBV12-4
D: TRBD2
J: TRBJ2-1
size: few
CDR3: CASGKGTSGYNEQFF
DNA: TGTGCCAGCGGAAAAGGGACTAGCGGATACAATGAGCAGTTCTTC

V: TRBV9
D: TRBD1
J: TRBJ2-1
size: few
CDR3: CASSGDREDEQFF
DNA: TGTGCCAGCAGCGGGGACAGGGAGGATGAGCAGTTCTTC

V: TRBV7-6
D: .
J: TRBJ2-4
size: .
CDR3: CASSLVGNTKNIQYF
DNA: TGTGCCAGCAGCTTAGTTGGCAATACCAAAAACATTCAGTACTTC

V: TRBV10-3
D: .
J: TRBJ2-6
size: few
CDR3: CAIWQGSGANVLTF
DNA: TGTGCCATTTGGCAGGGTTCTGGGGCCAACGTCCTGACTTTC

V: TRBV12-3/TRBV12-4
D: TRBD2
J: TRBJ2-7
size: .
CDR3: CASSGGGPYEQYF
DNA: TGTGCCAGCAGTGGCGGGGGACCCTACGAGCAGTACTTC

V: TRBV29-1
D: TRBD2
J: TRBJ2-3
size: few
CDR3: CSVVSGSAATTDTQYF
DNA: TGCAGCGTTGTTAGCGGGAGTGCGGCCACCACAGATACGCAGTATTTT

V: TRBV12-3/TRBV12-4
D: .
J: TRBJ2-3
size: .
CDR3: CASSIGTDTQYF
DNA: TGTGCCAGCAGTATCGGGACAGATACGCAGTATTTT

V: TRBV23-1
D: .
J: TRBJ2-1
size: .
CDR3: CASSHPIQRDEQFF
DNA: TGCGCCAGCAGTCATCCGATTCAACGGGATGAGCAGTTCTTC

V: TRBV2
D: TRBD1
J: TRBJ2-3
size: .
CDR3: CASSVKEPDRGTDTQYF
DNA: TGTGCCAGCAGCGTAAAGGAGCCAGACAGGGGAACAGATACGCAGTATTTT

V: TRBV15
D: .
J: TRBJ2-1
size: many
CDR3: CATSSRGSPYNEQFF
DNA: TGTGCCACCAGCTCCCGGGGGAGTCCCTACAATGAGCAGTTCTTC

V: TRBV3-1
D: .
J: TRBJ1-2
size: .
CDR3: CASSQPGHFYGYTF
DNA: TGTGCCAGCAGCCAACCAGGACACTTCTATGGCTACACCTTC

V: TRBV29-1
D: .
J: TRBJ1-1
size: few
CDR3: CSVARQEPEAFF
DNA: TGCAGCGTTGCCCGTCAGGAGCCTGAAGCTTTCTTT

V: TRBV6-2/TRBV6-3
D: .
J: TRBJ2-7
size: .
CDR3: CASSYSQDTPYEQYF
DNA: TGTGCCAGCAGTTACAGTCAGGACACTCCCTACGAGCAGTACTTC

V: TRBV3-1
D: .
J: TRBJ2-7
size: many
CDR3: CASSQNPDAAYEQYF
DNA: TGTGCCAGCAGCCAAAACCCGGACGCAGCCTACGAGCAGTACTTC

V: TRBV28
D: TRBD2
J: TRBJ2-1
size: .
CDR3: CATRPASGRAGTYNEQFF
DNA: TGTGCCACCCGCCCCGCTAGCGGGAGGGCCGGGACCTACAATGAGCAGTTCTTC